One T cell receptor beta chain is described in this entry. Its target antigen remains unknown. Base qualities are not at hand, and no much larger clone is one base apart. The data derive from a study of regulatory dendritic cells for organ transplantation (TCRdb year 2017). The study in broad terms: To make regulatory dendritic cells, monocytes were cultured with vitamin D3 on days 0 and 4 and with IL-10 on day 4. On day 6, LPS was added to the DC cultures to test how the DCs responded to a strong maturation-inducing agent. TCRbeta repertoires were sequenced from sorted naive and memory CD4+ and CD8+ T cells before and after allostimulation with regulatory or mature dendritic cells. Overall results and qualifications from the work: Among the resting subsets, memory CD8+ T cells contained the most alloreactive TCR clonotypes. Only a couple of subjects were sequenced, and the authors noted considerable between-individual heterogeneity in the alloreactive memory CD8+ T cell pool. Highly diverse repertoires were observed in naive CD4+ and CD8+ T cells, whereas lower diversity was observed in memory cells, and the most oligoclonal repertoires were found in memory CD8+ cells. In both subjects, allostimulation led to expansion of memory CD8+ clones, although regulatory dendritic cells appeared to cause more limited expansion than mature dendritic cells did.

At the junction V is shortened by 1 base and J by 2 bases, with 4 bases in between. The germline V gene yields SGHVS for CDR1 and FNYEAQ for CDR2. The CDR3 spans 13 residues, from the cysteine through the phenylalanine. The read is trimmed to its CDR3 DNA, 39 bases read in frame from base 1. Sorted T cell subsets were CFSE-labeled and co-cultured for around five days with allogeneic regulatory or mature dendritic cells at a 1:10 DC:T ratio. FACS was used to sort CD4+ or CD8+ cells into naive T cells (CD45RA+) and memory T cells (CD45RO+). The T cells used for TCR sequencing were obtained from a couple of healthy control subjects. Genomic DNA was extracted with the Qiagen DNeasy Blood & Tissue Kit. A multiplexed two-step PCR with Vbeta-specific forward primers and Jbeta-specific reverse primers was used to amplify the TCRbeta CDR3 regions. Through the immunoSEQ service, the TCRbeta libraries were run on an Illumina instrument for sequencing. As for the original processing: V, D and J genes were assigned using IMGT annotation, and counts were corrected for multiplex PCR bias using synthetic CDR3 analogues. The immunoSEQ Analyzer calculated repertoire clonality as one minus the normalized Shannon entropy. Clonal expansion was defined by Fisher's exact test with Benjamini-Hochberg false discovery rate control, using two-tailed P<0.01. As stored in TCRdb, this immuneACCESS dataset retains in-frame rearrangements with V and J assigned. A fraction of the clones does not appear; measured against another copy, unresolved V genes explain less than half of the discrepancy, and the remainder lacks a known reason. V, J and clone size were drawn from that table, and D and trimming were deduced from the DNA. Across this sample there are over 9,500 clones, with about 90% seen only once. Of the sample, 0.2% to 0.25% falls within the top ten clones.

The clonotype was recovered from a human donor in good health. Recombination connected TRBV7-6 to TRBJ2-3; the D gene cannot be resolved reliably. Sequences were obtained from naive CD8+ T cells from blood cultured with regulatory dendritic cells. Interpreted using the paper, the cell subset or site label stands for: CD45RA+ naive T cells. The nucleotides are TGTGCCAGCAGCTTAGGGCCCACAGATACGCAGTATTTT. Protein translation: CASSLGPTDTQYF.